These 20 T cell receptor beta chains were all obtained from the same sample, sequenced in a study of T cells of healthy individuals (dated by TCRdb to 2016 to 2018). Library creation used 5' RACE. TCRdb names Illumina MiSeq as the instrument used. Clones were called with MiXCR by TCRdb after fastp trimmed the public reads at Q25, and only in-frame beta chains were retained. All rows with the same CDR3 protein become a single entry with the most common DNA and genes. This sample has tens of thousands of distinct CDR3 sequences in its table, and 15% to 20% of those were observed once. About 4.7% of the sample is held by the ten biggest clonotypes. The receptors were sampled from a human donor in good health.

On this clonotype: A much larger clonotype is one base distant, so this may be a read error. This rearrangement joins TRBV6-6 to TRBJ1-5; 8 nucleotides match TRBD1. This CDR3 has 14 amino acids. Germline CDR1 and CDR2: MNHNY and SVGAGI (reference sequence). CDR3 protein: CASSDRQGNPPQHF. CDR3 bases: TGTGCCAGCAGTGATCGACAGGGGAATCCGCCCCAGCATTTT.

At least ten counts were recorded for this clonotype. This sequence joins TRBV7-9 and TRBJ1-6; TRBD1 matches 8 bases. Trimming at V came to 5 bases and at J to 7 bases, leaving 7 bases not matched to a gene. There are 15 residues in the CDR3. Germline CDR1 is SEHNR and CDR2 is FQNEAQ (reference sequence). CDR3 nucleotides: TGTGCCAGCAGCCACGCGACAGGGGCCAATTCACCCCTCCACTTT. Its protein product is CASSHATGANSPLHF.

This clonotype was counted ten times or more. The chain uses TRBV6-5 and TRBJ2-5, with D possibly matching TRBD1 (6 bases). V was shortened by 5 bases and J by 1 base, with 14 bases between the two germline ends. The germline V gene encodes CDR1 MNHEY and CDR2 SVGAGI. The CDR3 loop spans 15 amino acids. CDR3 residues: CASSTNDRLQETQYF. DNA of the CDR3: TGTGCCAGCAGTACCAACGACAGGCTCCAAGAGACCCAGTACTTC.

This clonotype was counted at least ten times. The V gene is TRBV12-3 or TRBV12-4, the J gene TRBJ2-5; the D gene is possibly TRBD1 (6 bases). There are 15 residues in the CDR3. V was pared by 1 base and J by 5 bases, with 14 bases between. In DNA, the CDR3 is TGTGCCAGCAGTTTAGTGGGGTCAGGGGTGGAGACCCAGTACTTC. Protein sequence: CASSLVGSGVETQYF.

The chain joins TRBV27 to TRBJ1-5; the D gene is possibly TRBD1 (6 bases). Trimming pared 6 bases from V and 1 base from J, leaving 13 bases between. Germline values: CDR1 MNHEY, CDR2 SMNVEV (reference sequence). CDR3 size: 15 residues. In DNA, the CDR3 is TGTGCCAGCAGAATGGGGGCAGGAAGCAATCAGCCCCAGCATTTT. Translated: CASRMGAGSNQPQHF.

This clonotype was counted at least ten times. The chain joins TRBV6-2 or TRBV6-3 to TRBJ2-1; D is unclear. Trimming stripped 1 base from V and 0 bases from J, with 10 bases between. The CDR3 sequence is 16 residues long. The germline V gene encodes CDR1 MNHEY and CDR2 SVGEGT. DNA for the CDR3: TGTGCCAGCAGTTACTATAGAGGAAACTCCTACAATGAGCAGTTCTTC. Amino acids: CASSYYRGNSYNEQFF.

V and J are TRBV4-2 and TRBJ2-7; D is unresolved. Trimming removed 3 bases at V and 4 bases at J, with 10 bases between. CDR3 length: 13 amino acids. Per the germline V gene, CDR1 is LGHNA and CDR2 is YNFKEQ. In DNA, the CDR3 is TGTGCCAGCAGCCAGGCAGGTCGTTACGAGCAGTACTTC. This sequence encodes CASSQAGRYEQYF.

The sample holds many counts of this clonotype. V gene TRBV27 combines with J gene TRBJ2-2, with TRBD1 identical over 7 bases. This CDR3 is 14 amino acids long. Germline CDR1 is MNHEY and CDR2 is SMNVEV (reference sequence). The junction had 2 bases not matched to a gene; V was cut back by 6 bases and J by 1 base. The DNA for the CDR3 is TGTGCCAGCAGACGGGACAGGAACACCGGGGAGCTGTTTTTT. The encoded protein is CASRRDRNTGELFF.

This clonotype came up many times. V usage is TRBV30 and J usage is TRBJ2-5; 7 bases match TRBD2. Germline V CDR1 and CDR2: GTSNPN, SVGIG (reference sequence). This CDR3 spans 15 amino acids. The V gene end was trimmed by 5 bases and the J gene end by 3 bases; junction bases not matched to a gene: 12. CDR3 DNA: TGTGCCTGGGGGGGGGGGACTACCGGAAAAGAGACCCAGTACTTC. Amino acid sequence: CAWGGGTTGKETQYF.

This clonotype has only a few counts. The V gene is TRBV27, the J gene TRBJ1-1; tentatively, D is TRBD1 (6 bases). Looked up from germline, CDR1 is MNHEY and CDR2 is SMNVEV (reference sequence). This CDR3 contains 16 residues. V was trimmed by 5 bases and J by 11 bases, leaving 27 bases between them. The CDR3 sequence: CASSPYPNSAGEGAFF. The CDR3 DNA sequence: TGTGCCAGCAGTCCGTACCCCAACTCCGCAGGGGAGGGTGCTTTCTTT.

The V call is TRBV7-9, the J call TRBJ2-7, with TRBD2 matching over 7 bases. Germline-derived CDR1 and CDR2 are SEHNR and FQNEAQ (reference sequence). V gave up 5 bases and J gave up 7 bases; unmatched junction bases: 14. The CDR3 spans 15 residues. CDR3 sequence: CASSPPGLSGMEQYF. CDR3 bases: TGTGCCAGCAGCCCTCCGGGACTATCGGGAATGGAGCAGTACTTC.

This clonotype showed up just a few times. V usage is TRBV27 and J usage is TRBJ2-2; D remains ambiguous. The V gene lost 7 bases and the J gene lost 3 bases, with 3 bases spanning the gap. Germline V gene sequence: CDR1 MNHEY, CDR2 SMNVEV (reference sequence). The CDR3 extends over 11 amino acids. CDR3 sequence reads: CASKHTGELFF. For the CDR3, the DNA is TGTGCCAGCAAGCACACCGGGGAGCTGTTTTTT.

This clonotype was seen repeatedly, ten times or more. The J gene is TRBJ2-3, the V gene TRBV29-1; unclear D gene. Germline loops: CDR1 SQVTM, CDR2 ANQGSEA. The V end lost 0 bases, the J end lost 6 bases, and 4 bases lay between the germline ends. The CDR3 is made up of 11 amino acids. CDR3 in DNA: TGCAGCGTTGAAGAGGGGGATACGCAGTATTTT. It specifies CSVEEGDTQYF.

This clonotype was recorded at least ten times. The CDR3, as DNA: TGTGCCAGCAGTGAGTTGGAGACCCAGTACTTC. This gives the protein CASSELETQYF. The rearrangement links TRBV25-1 to TRBJ2-5; D ambiguous. This CDR3 has 11 amino acids. The germline gives CDR1 MGHDK, CDR2 SYGVNS. V was cut by 3 bases and J by 5 bases, with 4 bases left in between.

Ten or more counts support this clonotype. The V gene is TRBV6-4, the J gene TRBJ1-5, with TRBD1 matching 7 bases. Germline lookup yields CDR1 MRHNA and CDR2 SNTAGT. J gave up 5 bases and V 5 bases, and 6 bases lay outside the gene matches. The CDR3 sequence is 14 residues long. For the CDR3, the DNA is TGTGCCAGCAGTCATCGGCAGGGGGATCAGCCCCAGCATTTT. Protein product: CASSHRQGDQPQHF.

In regard to this clonotype: Being one base from a much bigger clone, this may be a read error. The chain combines TRBV7-2 with TRBJ2-7; tentative D call: TRBD1 (5 bases). The CDR3 is 14 residues long. The germline V gene has CDR1 SGHTA and CDR2 FQGNSA. This CDR3 reads CASRSTGVGYQQYF. DNA for the CDR3: TGTGCCAGCAGATCAACAGGTGTGGGCTACCAGCAGTACTTC. Full variable domain (outside the CDR3, taken from reference TRBV7-2 and TRBJ2-7): GAGVSQSPSNKVTEKGKDVELRCDPISGHTALYWYRQSLGQGLEFLIYFQGNSAPDKSGLPSDRFSAERTGGSVSTLTIQRTQQEDSAVYLCASRSTGVGYQQYFGPGTRLTVT.

The V call is TRBV11-1, the J call TRBJ2-3, with D unresolved. The CDR3 length is 13 residues. The germline V and J ends were trimmed by 5 bases and 4 bases, with 10 bases remaining between them. Germline CDR1 SGHAT, CDR2 FQDESV (reference sequence). In DNA, the CDR3 is TGTGCCAGCAGCACTCCTGGGGCAGATACGCAGTATTTT. Residues: CASSTPGADTQYF.

The V and J genes are TRBV9 and TRBJ2-1; D unresolved. V was clipped by 0 bases and J by 10 bases, with 8 bases between them. In germline, CDR1 is SGDLS, CDR2 YYNGEE. The CDR3 consists of 12 residues. The CDR3 DNA sequence: TGTGCCAGCAGCGTAGACTATGGGGAGCAGTTCTTC. It codes for CASSVDYGEQFF.

This clonotype has ten or more counts. CDR3 in DNA: TGTGCCAGCTCACCTGGGGTTGAAGAGACCCAGTACTTC. Its translation: CASSPGVEETQYF. The chain links TRBV18 to TRBJ2-5, with D hard to call. With 3 bases removed from V and 3 bases from J, the gap between germline ends came to 8 bases. The CDR3 length is 13 residues. In germline, CDR1 is KGHSH, CDR2 LQKENI.

CDR3 in DNA: TGTGCCTGGAGTGGACGACAGGGTCCTCTCAATCAGCCCCAGCATTTT. This gives the protein CAWSGRQGPLNQPQHF. The rearrangement uses TRBV30 and TRBJ1-5, with 7 bases lining up with TRBD1. The junction had 9 bases not matched to a gene; V was cut back by 1 base and J by 3 bases. This CDR3 has 16 amino acids. Germline V gene data show CDR1 as GTSNPN and CDR2 as SVGIG (reference sequence). Filled out from reference TRBV30 and TRBJ1-5, the complete variable domain reads SQTIHQWPATLVQPVGSPLSLECTVEGTSNPNLYWYRQAAGRGLQLLFYSVGIGQISSEVPQNLSASRPQDRQFILSSKKLLLSDSGFYLCAWSGRQGPLNQPQHFGDGTRLSIL.